What follows describes a single T cell receptor beta chain. Its antigen is not known. This sample is part of a study of tumor-infiltrating lymphocytes in localized non-small cell lung cancer. About the study: Each patient gave resected tumor and non-adjacent uninvolved lung tissue.

V dropped 7 bases and J dropped 4; count of bases not matched to a gene: 6. CDR1 and CDR2 from the germline V gene are SGHTS and YDEGEE. The length of the CDR3 is 13 residues. Repertoires were generated with immunoSEQ multiplex PCR, while TCRdb's copy carries only in-frame clones and drops some. The sample has 2,500 to 3,500 clones, around 52% seen once. Whole-study findings and limits: Different pieces of the same tissue were used for each assay. TCR sequencing covered a subset of patients with enough tissue. Tumors had more T cell infiltration than uninvolved lung, per TCRbeta sequencing and CD3 counts.

The source of this sequence is a human donor with non-small cell lung cancer. The rearrangement uses TRBV5-8 and TRBJ2-7; 9 nucleotides agree with TRBD1. The source material was uninvolved lung tissue not adjacent to the tumor. The CDR3 bases are TGTGCCAGCGGACACAGGGGGCCGTACGAGCAGTACTTC. This codes for CASGHRGPYEQYF.